This is a list of T cell receptor beta chains from one sample in a study of cytotoxic CD8 clonotypes in ibrutinib-treated CLL. Some clones are missing from TCRdb's copy, which holds only in-frame ones; the method was immunoSEQ multiplex PCR. Of about 200,000 clones in the sample, about 72% are singletons; the top ten hold about an eighth. Sequences were derived from PBMCs, sampled after 24 months of ibrutinib treatment. The receptors stem from a human donor with chronic lymphocytic leukemia. Both conserved end residues are part of each CDR3. D genes are given only for firm matches. Rows give clone size only sometimes, using once, few, many, or a class for an expanded clone.

v_call	d_call	clone_size	j_call	cdr3_nt	cdr3_aa
TRBV4-1	.	.	TRBJ2-2	TGCGCCAGCAGAGCTCAGCGGAACACCGGGGAGCTGTTTTTT	CASRAQRNTGELFF
TRBV29-1	TRBD2	once	TRBJ2-5	TGCAGCGTTGTGGCTAGCGGGGGGTGGTCGACCCAGTACTTC	CSVVASGGWSTQYF
TRBV5-1	.	.	TRBJ1-4	TGCGCCAGCAGCTTGGGGCAGGGAGGAGAAAAACTGTTTTTT	CASSLGQGGEKLFF
TRBV7-6	TRBD2	few	TRBJ2-3	TGTGCCAGCAGCTTAGGGAGCGGGGTTAGCACAGATACGCAGTATTTT	CASSLGSGVSTDTQYF
TRBV5-8	.	.	TRBJ2-5	TGTGCCAGCAGCTTGGAGGGGGGGGTGACCCAGTACTTC	CASSLEGGVTQYF
TRBV5-6	.	.	TRBJ2-3	TGTGCCAGCAGCTTGGTTAGTTCTGGAAAGCGACTCACAGATACGCAGTATTTT	CASSLVSSGKRLTDTQYF
TRBV25-1	.	once	TRBJ2-3	TGTGCCAGCAGTGGGGGGATCGGGAGCAGCCCCGCAGATACGCAGTATTTT	CASSGGIGSSPADTQYF
TRBV12-5	.	.	TRBJ2-1	TGTGCTAGTGGTCGGACAAGCCCCTACAATGAGCAGTTCTTC	CASGRTSPYNEQFF
TRBV28	TRBD2	.	TRBJ2-3	TGTGCCAGCAGTTTATTAGCGGGACTAGCGGGAGGAGTTGCGCAGTATTTT	CASSLLAGLAGGVAQYF
TRBV2	TRBD2	.	TRBJ2-3	TGTGCCAGCACCGAAGGGCGGGAGGTGAATACGCAGTATTTT	CASTEGREVNTQYF
TRBV27	.	.	TRBJ1-1	TGTGCCAGCAGTTTGCGGGGTGGGACTGAAGCTTTCTTT	CASSLRGGTEAFF
TRBV7-8	.	.	TRBJ2-1	TGTGCCAGCAGCCTAGGCCCGTACAATGAGCAGTTCTTC	CASSLGPYNEQFF
TRBV7-9	.	.	TRBJ1-1	TGTGCCAGCAGCGGGGGGGTGAACACTGAAGCTTTCTTT	CASSGGVNTEAFF
TRBV15	TRBD2	.	TRBJ2-1	TGTGCCACCAGCAGACACGGGACTAGCGCCTACAATGAGCAGTTCTTC	CATSRHGTSAYNEQFF
TRBV4-1	.	.	TRBJ1-5	TGCGCCAGCAGCCTCCGGCAGGGAGCCGATAGCAATCAGCCCCAGCATTTT	CASSLRQGADSNQPQHF
TRBV7-3	.	.	TRBJ2-7	TGTGCCAGCAGCTCCACTGGGGGAAACTCCTACGAGCAGTACTTC	CASSSTGGNSYEQYF
TRBV10-2	.	.	TRBJ1-1	TGCGCCAGCAGTTTAGGCAGTCCGCACACTGAAGCTTTCTTT	CASSLGSPHTEAFF
TRBV9	.	.	TRBJ1-1	TGTGCCAGCAGCGTAGACATATACACTGAAGCTTTCTTT	CASSVDIYTEAFF
TRBV29-1	TRBD2	.	TRBJ2-1	TGCAGCGGTGATAGCGGGAGCGGTTATGAGCAGTTCTTC	CSGDSGSGYEQFF
TRBV18	TRBD1	.	TRBJ2-1	TGTGCCAGCTCAGGTACATTCCGGGACAGGGGGAATGAGCAGTTCTTC	CASSGTFRDRGNEQFF
TRBV29-1	.	.	TRBJ2-1	TGCAGCGTTGATGGTCGGGGGCTCGAGAATGAGCAGTTCTTC	CSVDGRGLENEQFF
TRBV28	.	.	TRBJ2-7	TGTGCCAGCACGCTAGGTAGCTACGAGCAGTACTTC	CASTLGSYEQYF
TRBV5-4	.	.	TRBJ2-7	TGTGCCAGCAGCTTGACAGGGAGAGGGCAGTACTTC	CASSLTGRGQYF
TRBV4-2	TRBD1	.	TRBJ2-1	TGTGCCAGCAGCCTAGAACAGGGGACGCAGTTCTTC	CASSLEQGTQFF
TRBV15	TRBD1	.	TRBJ2-5	TGTGCCACCCAGGGGGCAGGGGAGACCCAGTACTTC	CATQGAGETQYF
TRBV19	TRBD2	.	TRBJ2-7	TGTGCCAGTAGTACTACTTCGGGAGGGAATGTGTACGAGCAGTACTTC	CASSTTSGGNVYEQYF
TRBV27	.	once	TRBJ2-2	TGTGCCAGCAGTTCGGGATGGCTAGCTATCACCGGGGAGCTGTTTTTT	CASSSGWLAITGELFF
TRBV11-3	.	.	TRBJ2-7	TGTGCCAGCAGCTTAGATCCAGGGTACACCTACGAGCAGTACTTC	CASSLDPGYTYEQYF
TRBV19	.	.	TRBJ2-5	TGTGCCAGTAGCGAGCCCCCCGACGGGACCCAGTACTTC	CASSEPPDGTQYF
TRBV9	.	.	TRBJ2-7	TGTGCCAGCAGCGTAGGGGGACGGACCTACGAGCAGTACTTC	CASSVGGRTYEQYF
TRBV5-6	TRBD2	.	TRBJ2-7	TGTGCCAGCAGCTTGCGACGGTCTAGCGGGACTTACGAGCAGTACTTC	CASSLRRSSGTYEQYF
TRBV11-2	TRBD1	.	TRBJ1-2	TGTGCCAGCAGCCCGGACAGGGGTCCCCATGGCTACACCTTC	CASSPDRGPHGYTF
TRBV7-9	.	few	TRBJ2-1	TGTGCCATCTTTGCGGCTAGCTCCTACAATGAGCAGTTCTTC	CAIFAASSYNEQFF
TRBV5-1	.	.	TRBJ1-2	TGCGCCAGCAGCTTGGAATCGTACTATGGCTACACCTTC	CASSLESYYGYTF
TRBV5-1	TRBD1	.	TRBJ1-3	TGCGCCAGCAGCTCTACAGGGGCCGGAAACACCATATATTTT	CASSSTGAGNTIYF
TRBV5-1	TRBD1	.	TRBJ1-4	TGCGCCAGCAGCTTGACAGGGGAGAAACTGTTTTTT	CASSLTGEKLFF
TRBV9	TRBD1	.	TRBJ2-7	TGTGCCAGCAGCCTCCAGACAGGGAACGGGTACGAGCAGTACTTC	CASSLQTGNGYEQYF
TRBV7-6	.	once	TRBJ2-2	TGTGCCAGCGCGGACTTGAACACCGGGGAGCTGTTTTTT	CASADLNTGELFF
TRBV6-5	.	.	TRBJ2-5	TGTGCCAGCAGAACCCAAGAGACCCAGTACTTC	CASRTQETQYF
TRBV4-3	TRBD2	.	TRBJ2-2	TGCGCCAGCAGCCAAGATTTAGCGGGAGGGCCCCCCGGGGAGCTGTTTTTT	CASSQDLAGGPPGELFF
TRBV18	.	few	TRBJ1-4	TGTGCCAGCTCAGACCGGGGTATGGACGAAAAACTGTTTTTT	CASSDRGMDEKLFF
TRBV5-4	TRBD2	.	TRBJ2-5	TGTGCCAGCAGCTTACTAGCGGGAATGTCGGTAGAAGAGACCCAGTACTTC	CASSLLAGMSVEETQYF
TRBV30	.	.	TRBJ2-5	TGTGCCTGCACAAGGGCAAGGTCGGAGACCCAGTACTTC	CACTRARSETQYF
TRBV27	TRBD2	.	TRBJ2-1	TGTGCCAGCAGTGCCAAGGGGACTAGCGGGAGGCCGTACAATGAGCAGTTCTTC	CASSAKGTSGRPYNEQFF
TRBV19	.	once	TRBJ2-7	TGTGCCAGTAGTATAAACGGGAGAGGGGGTTACGAGCAGTACTTC	CASSINGRGGYEQYF
TRBV30	.	.	TRBJ1-1	TGTGCCTGGGGGGGAGTGAACACTGAAGCTTTCTTT	CAWGGVNTEAFF